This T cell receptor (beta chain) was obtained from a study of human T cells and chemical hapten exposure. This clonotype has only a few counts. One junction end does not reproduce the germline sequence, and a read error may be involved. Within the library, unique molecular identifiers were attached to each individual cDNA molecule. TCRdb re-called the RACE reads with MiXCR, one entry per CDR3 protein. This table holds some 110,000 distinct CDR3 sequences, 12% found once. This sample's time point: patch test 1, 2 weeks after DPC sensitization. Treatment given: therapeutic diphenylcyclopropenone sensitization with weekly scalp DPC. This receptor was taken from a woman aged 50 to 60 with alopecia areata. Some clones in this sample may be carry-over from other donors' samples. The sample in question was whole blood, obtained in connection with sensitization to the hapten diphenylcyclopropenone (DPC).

This chain's CDR3 is CASSLEAQVPGELFF. The CDR3 region has the DNA TGTGCTAGCAGCTTAGAAGCGCAGGTTCCCGGGGAGCTGTTTTTT. This chain uses TRBV7-7 with TRBJ2-2; D call uncertain. The germline V gene encodes CDR1 SSHAT and CDR2 FNYEAQ (reference sequence). CDR3 length: 15 residues.